This T cell receptor beta chain was profiled in a study of cytomegalovirus exposure and HLA in healthy donors. Whole-study context: The roughly 130 validation repertoires used the same platform as the 600 to 750 first-cohort repertoires (as reported by a later analysis).

The CDR3 sequence is 18 residues long. The J segment lost 0 bases and the V segment lost 1 base, leaving 7 bases of the junction unmatched. Germline CDR1 and CDR2: SGDLS and YYNGEE. Here immunoSEQ multiplex PCR was the method, and the copy in TCRdb shows in-frame clones only, minus some. The repertoire includes some 200,000 clones, about 90% of them detected once, and about 1% sits in the top ten. The study's findings and limits: Despite most TCR sequences being rare, some public TCRs occurred in many donors.

On this clone itself: Its specificity is not known.

The V gene is TRBV9, the J gene TRBJ2-1; 10 nucleotides line up with TRBD2. The source is a woman under 30 in good health and CMV-seronegative. The sequenced material came from PBMCs. CDR3 sequence: CASSVLGSGGSSYNEQFF. The CDR3 DNA follows: TGTGCCAGCAGCGTATTGGGTAGCGGGGGGAGCTCCTACAATGAGCAGTTCTTC.